These 13 T cell receptor beta chains were all obtained from the same sample, sequenced in a study of Graves' ophthalmopathy and Graves' hyperthyroidism. The authors amplified TCR beta CDR3 regions from RNA transcripts. HTBI primers served in a first-round RT-PCR, which a second-round multiplex PCR followed. TCRdb re-called the multiplex PCR reads through MiXCR, storing one row per CDR3 protein. Of approximately 540,000 distinct CDR3 sequences detected, about 40% appear once; the ten largest clones hold about 4.2%. Sequencing was carried out using peripheral blood or thyroid tissue (not recorded which). These receptors originate from an adult man with Graves' hyperthyroidism.

This clonotype was recorded at least ten times. This sequence joins TRBV7-2 and TRBJ1-4; D is ambiguous. Germline V gene data show CDR1 as SGHTA and CDR2 as FQGNSA. The V and J ends lost 5 bases and 7 bases respectively, with 11 bases between them. The CDR3 extends over 13 amino acids. The DNA for the CDR3 is TGTGCCAGCAGCAGGGCAGTGGGTGAAAAACTGTTTTTT. It translates to CASSRAVGEKLFF.

The rearrangement links TRBV24-1 to TRBJ2-3; D possibly matches TRBD1 or TRBD2 (5 bases each). There are 17 residues in the CDR3. Germline CDR1 and CDR2: KGHDR and SFDVKD. V lost 0 bases and J lost 4, with 16 bases in between. The CDR3 DNA reads TGTGCCACCAGTGATTTGAGGAAGGGACCAGACGCAGATACGCAGTATTTT. Its translation is CATSDLRKGPDADTQYF.

The CDR3 reads CATSPGDRNTGELFF. The CDR3 nucleotides are TGTGCCACCAGTCCGGGGGACAGGAACACCGGGGAGCTGTTTTTT. The chain couples TRBV24-1 to TRBJ2-2; D perhaps matches TRBD1 (7 bases). V lost 6 bases to trimming and J lost 1 base, with 11 bases between them. CDR3 length: 15 residues. Germline V gene lookup returns CDR1 KGHDR and CDR2 SFDVKD.

The chain employs TRBV29-1 and TRBJ1-2; tentatively, D is TRBD1 (6 bases). V gave up 7 bases and J gave up 5 bases, with 17 bases separating them. CDR3 length: 13 amino acids. From germline, CDR1 is SQVTM and CDR2 ANQGSEA. CDR3 sequence (DNA): TGCAGCGAGGTAGCAGGGGAGAGGTATGGCTACACCTTC. It is translated as CSEVAGERYGYTF.

This clonotype was picked up many times. The chain links TRBV6-6 to TRBJ1-2; 8 bases align to TRBD1. Germline-derived CDR1 and CDR2 are MNHNY and SVGAGI (reference sequence). This CDR3 is 13 amino acids long. J lost 7 bases, V lost 6 bases, and 7 bases had no gene match. The CDR3: CASRSQGARGYTF. The DNA of the CDR3 is TGTGCCAGCAGGTCGCAGGGGGCTCGTGGCTACACCTTC.

A word on this clonotype: A junction end diverges from the germline sequence, so it may reflect a read error. This chain links TRBV5-6 with TRBJ2-7; 8 bases align to TRBD1. The J call is in doubt because the DNA end fits TRBJ2-1 better. The CDR3 is made up of 16 amino acids. The germline CDR1 and CDR2 sequences are SGHDT and YYEEEE. The CDR3 sequence: CASGTGQGLGRNEQFF. The CDR3 DNA is TGCGCCAGCGGAACCGGACAGGGCCTAGGGAGGAATGAGCAGTTCTTC.

Points on this clonotype: Sequence at one end of the junction differs from germline and may be a read error. In nucleotides, the CDR3 is TGTGCCAGCAGTTACTCGGCCGGGACCACTGAAGCTTCCTTT. Translating it yields CASSYSAGTTEASF. J is TRBJ1-1 and V is TRBV6-5; weak D call: TRBD1 (5 bases). The CDR3 has 14 residues. The germline V gene has CDR1 MNHEY and CDR2 SVGAGI.

This clonotype has more than one count but fewer than ten. V usage is TRBV4-1 and J usage is TRBJ1-4, with D possibly being TRBD1 (5 bases). V lost 1 base and J 4 bases, leaving 10 bases between the germline ends. This CDR3 is 15 amino acids long. Germline V CDR1 and CDR2: MGHRA, YSYEKL. The DNA for the CDR3 is TGCGCCAGCAGCCAAGGTTGGCAGGGTAATGAAAAACTGTTTTTT. This codes for CASSQGWQGNEKLFF.

The chain employs TRBV24-1 and TRBJ2-5; 7 positions agree with TRBD1. The DNA end is more similar to TRBJ2-1, so the J call may be wrong. CDR1 KGHDR and CDR2 SFDVKD come from the germline V gene. This CDR3 spans 14 amino acids. The CDR3 nucleotides read TGTGCCACCAGTGATTGGACAGGAATAGGTGAGCAGTTCTTC. This translates into CATSDWTGIGEQFF.

The chain links TRBV7-6 to TRBJ1-1; 8 bases fit TRBD1. This CDR3 region has 16 residues. The V segment lost 6 bases and the J segment 1 base; nucleotides outside the gene matches: 10. CDR1 is SGHVS, CDR2 FNYEAQ, per germline. CDR3 protein: CASRTMSGTGNTEAFF. The CDR3 nucleotides read TGTGCCAGCAGAACCATGTCCGGGACAGGGAACACTGAAGCTTTCTTT.

As concerns this clonotype: A much larger clone lies one base from this, so it may be a read error. No conserved phenylalanine or tryptophan is present at the end of the CDR3, so a read error is the likely explanation. The CDR3 spells CASSLVVGNTEAFL. The DNA for the CDR3 is TGTGCCAGCAGTTTAGTAGTAGGGAACACTGAAGCTTTCTTG. V gene TRBV12-3 or TRBV12-4 combines with J gene TRBJ1-1; D unresolved. V lost 1 base and J lost 1, with 7 bases in between. The CDR3 has 14 amino acids.

This clonotype was counted at least ten times. The chain couples TRBV2 to TRBJ1-5; possible D gene TRBD1, 5 bases. The length of the CDR3 is 16 residues. Germline lookup yields CDR1 SNHLY and CDR2 FYNNEI. The V end was cut by 0 bases, the J end by 2 bases, with 11 bases between. CDR3 coding DNA: TGTGCCAGCAGTGAAGCGGGGGGTAGAGGCAATCAGCCCCAGCATTTT. This translates into CASSEAGGRGNQPQHF. The full variable domain, completed using reference TRBV2 and TRBJ1-5, is EPEVTQTPSHQVTQMGQEVILRCVPISNHLYFYWYRQILGQKVEFLVSFYNNEISEKSEIFDDQFSVERPDGSNFTLKIRSTKLEDSAMYFCASSEAGGRGNQPQHFGDGTRLSIL.

At least ten counts were recorded for this clonotype. The J gene is TRBJ1-2, the V gene TRBV14; TRBD1 is a possible D gene (5 bases). V gave up 2 bases and J gave up 13 bases, with 23 bases separating them. CDR1 is SGHDN and CDR2 is FVKESK in the germline V gene. This CDR3 has 15 residues. CDR3 DNA sequence: TGTGCCAGCAGCCAACTGATTGGGGGTGACGGCGGGTTCACCTTC. It encodes CASSQLIGGDGGFTF.